This entry is about one TCR beta chain. The sample originates from a study of blood T cell repertoires in COVID-19. CDR1 is MDHEN, CDR2 SYDVKM, per germline. The V gene lost 2 bases and the J gene lost 0 bases, with 11 bases spanning the gap. CDR3 length: 15 residues. In the authors' methods: Amplification of reference gene primers provided the estimated nucleated cell counts. Assay: immunoSEQ multiplex PCR; the TCRdb copy retains only in-frame clones and omits some. The V and J calls and clone size come from that table; D and trimming were worked out from the DNA. The sample contains 60,000 to 70,000 clones, 88% of which appear only once.

This receptor was taken from a woman in her sixties or seventies with COVID-19, enrolled during active disease. The sample consisted of peripheral blood. The rearrangement joins TRBV28 to TRBJ2-7; D may be TRBD2 (5 bases). DNA of the CDR3: TGTGCCAGCAGTTTAGCGGGCGGTCGCTCCTACGAGCAGTACTTC. This sequence encodes CASSLAGGRSYEQYF.